The clone carrying this TCR beta chain has just one count. A single record per CDR3 protein comes from TCRdb applying MiXCR to the PCR reads. The sample consists of approximately 10,000 distinct CDR3 sequences, approximately 26% of them appearing once. The data are from a study of immune characterization of retroperitoneal liposarcoma. The CDR3 covers 16 residues. The germline CDR1 and CDR2 sequences are MNHNS and SASEGT. Trimming cost V 6 bases and J 0 bases; bases outside gene matches: 5. The TCR originated in a female donor with retroperitoneal liposarcoma. The genes are TRBV6-1 and TRBJ2-6, with TRBD2 matching over 7 bases. The sequencing sample was made of tumor tissue. The CDR3 sequence: CASSPTGGSGANVLTF. CDR3 bases: TGTGCCAGCAGCCCCACGGGGGGCTCTGGGGCCAACGTCCTGACTTTC.